Shown below are 20 T cell receptor beta chains from a single sample sequenced in a study of shared clonotypes between healthy human individuals. Sequenced by immunoSEQ multiplex PCR; TCRdb stores in-frame clones only, minus some. The sample consists of 650,000 to 800,000 clones, roughly 72% of them appearing once. Sequencing was performed on memory CD4+ T cells sorted from blood. Subset specified: CD45RA-negative fraction. These receptors came from a woman under 40 in good health.

The chain links TRBV18 to TRBJ1-2; no reliable D call. The CDR3 is 16 amino acids. Germline V gene data show CDR1 as KGHSH and CDR2 as LQKENI. Trimming pared 6 bases from V and 4 bases from J, leaving 21 bases between. CDR3 amino acids: CASSQTTDIGLYGYTF. Written as DNA, the CDR3 is TGTGCCAGCTCCCAAACAACAGATATTGGGCTCTATGGCTACACCTTC. The complete variable domain, with remaining parts taken from reference TRBV18 and TRBJ1-2, reads NAGVMQNPRHLVRRRGQEARLRCSPMKGHSHVYWYRQLPEEGLKFMVYLQKENIIDESGMPKERFSAEFPKEGPSILRIQQVVRGDSAAYFCASSQTTDIGLYGYTFGSGTRLTVV.

The V and J genes are TRBV4-2 and TRBJ2-3; weak D call: TRBD1 (5 bases). This CDR3 is built from 14 residues. The V gene lost 1 base and the J gene lost 4 bases, with 9 bases spanning the gap. CDR1 and CDR2 from the germline V gene are LGHNA and YNFKEQ. As DNA, the CDR3 is TGTGCCAGCAGCCAAGTACAGGATCCAGATACGCAGTATTTT. Its translation: CASSQVQDPDTQYF.

V gene TRBV5-1 combines with J gene TRBJ1-4; D ambiguous. The CDR3 has 14 amino acids. The germline CDR1 and CDR2 sequences are SGHRS and YFSETQ. Trimming shortened V by 0 bases and J by 6 bases, and 9 bases separated the two germline ends. The CDR3 sequence is CASSLGQTHEKLFF. The CDR3 coding sequence is TGCGCCAGCAGCTTGGGGCAGACTCATGAAAAACTGTTTTTT.

A few counts support this clone. V is TRBV28 and J is TRBJ2-7; 14 nucleotides match TRBD2. The V and J ends lost 5 bases and 5 bases, in that order; junction bases with no gene match: 8. CDR3 length: 16 amino acids. Germline V gives CDR1 MDHEN, CDR2 SYDVKM. The CDR3 coding sequence is TGTGCCAGCAGTCAGGGACTAGCGGGAGCTCTCCACGAGCAGTACTTC. This codes for CASSQGLAGALHEQYF.

J is TRBJ1-3 and V is TRBV18; D gene uncertain. From germline, CDR1 is KGHSH and CDR2 LQKENI. V was trimmed by 2 bases and J by 2 bases, leaving 10 bases between them. CDR3 size: 15 residues. CDR3 residues: CASSPTTDTGNTIYF. The CDR3 bases are TGTGCCAGCTCACCAACAACAGATACTGGAAACACCATATATTTT.

The V gene is TRBV6-5, the J gene TRBJ1-2; TRBD1 might be the D (5 bases). Germline V gene sequence: CDR1 MNHEY, CDR2 SVGAGI. The CDR3 sequence is 15 residues long. V was clipped by 5 bases and J by 8 bases, with 21 bases between them. CDR3 nucleotides: TGTGCCAGCAGTAAGGAGGGCAGGGCCATAGGAGGCTACACCTTC. Its protein is CASSKEGRAIGGYTF.

This clone was counted many times. CDR3 in amino acids: CAATGKITEAFF. CDR3 nucleotides: TGTGCCGCGACAGGGAAGATAACTGAAGCTTTCTTT. The V gene is TRBV28, the J gene TRBJ1-1, with 7 bases matching TRBD1. The V gene end was trimmed by 11 bases and the J gene end by 5 bases; junction bases not matched to a gene: 8. Germline CDR1 MDHEN, CDR2 SYDVKM. The CDR3 extends over 12 amino acids.

The genes are TRBV6-1 and TRBJ2-6; no clear D gene. The CDR3 totals 15 residues. Trimming left V 3 bases short and J 0 bases short, with 6 bases between. CDR1 is MNHNS, CDR2 SASEGT, per germline. Here the CDR3 reads CASSDPNSGANVLTF. The CDR3 coding sequence is TGTGCCAGCAGTGACCCTAACTCTGGGGCCAACGTCCTGACTTTC.

This chain joins TRBV5-5 and TRBJ2-7, with TRBD1 matching 7 bases. Germline lookup yields CDR1 SGHKS and CDR2 YYEKEE (reference sequence). After removal of 7 bases from V and 0 bases from J, the junction contained 7 bases not matched to a gene. This CDR3 has 14 residues. The CDR3 coding sequence is TGTGCCAGCGCAAGACAGGGCGACTCCTACGAGCAGTACTTC. Its protein is CASARQGDSYEQYF.

This chain connects TRBV5-4 to TRBJ2-7; 7 nucleotides match TRBD1. The length of the CDR3 is 12 residues. The ends lost 4 bases at V and 5 bases at J; junction bases unmatched: 3. Germline-derived CDR1 and CDR2 are SGHNT and YYREEE (reference sequence). CDR3 amino acids: CASSTQGDEQYF. CDR3 sequence (DNA): TGTGCCAGCAGCACTCAGGGGGACGAGCAGTACTTC.

This sequence joins TRBV11-2 and TRBJ1-3; D unresolved. The CDR3 sequence is 12 residues long. Trimming left V 3 bases short and J 2 bases short, with 2 bases between. Germline V gene lookup returns CDR1 SGHAT and CDR2 FQNNGV. CDR3 loop: CASSFAGNTIYF. The CDR3 DNA is TGTGCCAGCAGCTTCGCTGGAAACACCATATATTTT.

The rearrangement uses TRBV5-4 and TRBJ2-1; 13 bases fit TRBD2. J gave up 6 bases and V 2 bases, and 8 bases lay outside the gene matches. The CDR3 consists of 17 residues. Looked up from germline, CDR1 is SGHNT and CDR2 is YYREEE (reference sequence). CDR3 amino acids: CASSFDLRTSGSNEQFF. The CDR3 DNA sequence: TGTGCCAGCAGCTTTGATTTAAGGACTAGCGGGAGCAATGAGCAGTTCTTC.

The sample holds a few counts of this clone. V gene TRBV7-2 combines with J gene TRBJ2-2; possible D gene TRBD2, 6 bases. The V gene's germline CDR1 is SGHTA and CDR2 FQGNSA. V was shortened by 5 bases and J by 3 bases, with 10 bases between the two germline ends. This CDR3 has 14 residues. DNA of the CDR3: TGTGCCAGCAGCCGCGGGACCCACACCGGGGAGCTGTTTTTT. Residues: CASSRGTHTGELFF.

The gene calls are TRBV6-5 and TRBJ2-7; weak D call: TRBD1 (6 bases). V gave up 10 bases and J gave up 3 bases, with 13 bases separating them. Germline values: CDR1 MNHEY, CDR2 SVGAGI. The CDR3 is 12 residues long. For the CDR3, the DNA is TGTGCCATCAGGGACACTTTCTACGAGCAGTACTTC. The encoded protein is CAIRDTFYEQYF.

V and J are TRBV6-1 and TRBJ2-5, with D uncertain. There are 15 residues in the CDR3. Germline V gene data show CDR1 as MNHNS and CDR2 as SASEGT. Trimming cost V 2 bases and J 7 bases, with 17 bases left between them. CDR3 sequence (DNA): TGTGCCAGCAGTGAACAAAAAATGGTGGATGGGACCCAGTACTTC. It is translated as CASSEQKMVDGTQYF.

This chain connects TRBV4-1 to TRBJ2-7; 14 positions match TRBD2. The CDR3 has 14 amino acids. CDR1 and CDR2 (germline): MGHRA, YSYEKL. Losses at the gene ends were 4 bases for V and 7 bases for J; bases not matched to a gene: 3. The CDR3: CASSPGLAGVEQYF. The DNA of the CDR3 is TGCGCCAGCAGCCCGGGACTAGCGGGAGTGGAGCAGTACTTC.

CDR3 sequence (DNA): TGTGCCAGCAGAGCAAACGAGGGCACAGATACGCAGTATTTT. Translation gives CASRANEGTDTQYF. The chain links TRBV6-1 to TRBJ2-3; D not resolved. Trimming took 6 bases from V and 1 from J, leaving 11 bases between them. The CDR3 loop spans 14 amino acids. Germline CDR1 and CDR2: MNHNS and SASEGT.

The V and J genes are TRBV6-1 and TRBJ2-5; possible D gene TRBD2, 6 bases. CDR1 MNHNS and CDR2 SASEGT come from the germline V gene. The CDR3 consists of 14 residues. With 2 bases removed from V and 4 bases from J, the gap between germline ends came to 11 bases. CDR3 region: CASSEWAGRETQYF. The CDR3 bases are TGTGCCAGCAGTGAATGGGCGGGGCGAGAGACCCAGTACTTC.

This chain uses TRBV27 with TRBJ2-2; 7 nucleotides agree with TRBD1. CDR3 length: 17 residues. Germline CDR1 and CDR2: MNHEY and SMNVEV (reference sequence). J gave up 5 bases and V 4 bases, and 13 bases lay outside the gene matches. The CDR3 region is CASSSHLTGTATGELFF. DNA for the CDR3: TGTGCCAGCAGTTCTCACCTCACCGGGACAGCTACCGGGGAGCTGTTTTTT.

The chain is built from TRBV4-1 and TRBJ1-1; D gene unclear. CDR1 is MGHRA, CDR2 YSYEKL, per germline. The CDR3 has 13 amino acids. V was trimmed by 3 bases and J by 5 bases, leaving 10 bases between them. In nucleotides, the CDR3 is TGCGCCAGCAGCCAGGCCAGGAGGACTGAAGCTTTCTTT. It translates to CASSQARRTEAFF.